The 11 T cell receptor beta chains in this list originate from one sample, sequenced in a study of T-cell reconstitution after alpha-beta-depleted transplantation in children. Unique molecular identifiers were incorporated when the TCRbeta library was constructed. TCRdb reprocessed the PCR reads with MiXCR, giving one entry per CDR3 protein. The repertoire holds about 440,000 distinct CDR3 sequences, with roughly 43% as singletons. The material was PBMCs, obtained before TCRalphabeta/CD19-depleted stem cell transplant. The receptors were sampled from a girl aged 2 to 10 with aplastic anemia, due to receive a stem cell transplant.

This clonotype was detected only a few times. This chain connects TRBV19 to TRBJ2-1; 7 bases fit TRBD2. This CDR3 spans 15 amino acids. Trimming cost V 7 bases and J 2 bases; bases outside gene matches: 8. Germline CDR1 is LNHDA and CDR2 is SQIVND (reference sequence). The CDR3, as DNA: TGTGCCAGTACCTTCAGCGGGAAGCCCTACAATGAGCAGTTCTTC. It is translated as CASTFSGKPYNEQFF.

The chain employs TRBV10-3 and TRBJ2-7; D is unclear. Trimming pared 10 bases from V and 4 bases from J, leaving 8 bases between. The CDR3 is 10 residues long. CDR1 ENHRY and CDR2 SYGVKD come from the germline V gene. The CDR3 loop is CATREYEQYF. For the CDR3, the DNA is TGTGCCACACGAGAATACGAGCAGTACTTC.

The chain combines TRBV28 with TRBJ2-7; D is perhaps TRBD1 (5 bases). V shed 7 bases and J shed 0 bases, with 16 bases lying between them. Germline CDR1 is MDHEN and CDR2 is SYDVKM. The CDR3 covers 15 residues. For the CDR3, the DNA is TGTGCCAGCATTACAGGATCCGAAAGCTCCTACGAGCAGTACTTC. Amino acids: CASITGSESSYEQYF.

This chain connects TRBV25-1 to TRBJ2-1; 10 bases align to TRBD2. The CDR3 sequence is 16 residues long. The V gene's germline CDR1 is MGHDK and CDR2 SYGVNS. V shed 6 bases, J shed 7 bases, and the junction held 12 bases outside the gene matches. The CDR3 spells CASSPILAGPGNEQFF. The CDR3 DNA reads TGTGCCAGCAGCCCCATACTAGCGGGGCCTGGGAATGAGCAGTTCTTC.

In this sample, this clonotype turned up many times. The chain joins TRBV5-1 to TRBJ2-1; the D is unclear. The V gene lost 0 bases and the J gene lost 6 bases, with 10 bases spanning the gap. CDR3 length: 14 amino acids. Germline values: CDR1 SGHRS, CDR2 YFSETQ. The CDR3 DNA reads TGCGCCAGCAGCTTGGCCCCTAGTATCAATGAGCAGTTCTTC. This encodes CASSLAPSINEQFF.

The J gene is TRBJ1-4, the V gene TRBV12-3 or TRBV12-4; 8 bases agree with TRBD1. The CDR3 extends over 14 amino acids. Trimming removed 5 bases from V and 3 bases from J; junction bases left unmatched: 2. CDR3 sequence reads: CASSRDRPNEKLFF. DNA of the CDR3: TGTGCCAGCAGTCGGGACAGGCCTAATGAAAAACTGTTTTTT.

This rearrangement joins TRBV20-1 to TRBJ1-4; 9 positions agree with TRBD1. The germline V gene encodes CDR1 DFQATT and CDR2 SNEGSKA (reference sequence). The CDR3 contains 15 residues. V was clipped by 3 bases and J by 6 bases; unmatched bases: 8. The CDR3: CSASPGQGNHEKLFF. The CDR3 bases are TGCAGTGCTAGCCCCGGACAGGGGAATCATGAAAAACTGTTTTTT.

The genes are TRBV20-1 and TRBJ1-1, with TRBD1 as a possible D gene (5 bases). V gave up 1 base and J gave up 1 base, with 13 bases separating them. This CDR3 is built from 15 residues. CDR1 DFQATT and CDR2 SNEGSKA come from the germline V gene (reference sequence). CDR3: CSARAQRTGNTEAFF. The CDR3 nucleotides are TGCAGTGCTAGAGCCCAGCGCACAGGGAACACTGAAGCTTTCTTT.

The chain has TRBV6-5 and TRBJ2-1, with D unresolved. This CDR3 region has 14 residues. V was shortened by 2 bases and J by 1 base, with 6 bases between the two germline ends. Germline CDR1 MNHEY, CDR2 SVGAGI. CDR3 DNA: TGTGCCAGCAGTTACGAGCCTTCCTACAATGAGCAGTTCTTC. Translation: CASSYEPSYNEQFF.

The V gene is TRBV20-1, the J gene TRBJ2-1; D may match TRBD1 or TRBD2 (5 bases each). The CDR3 spans 13 residues. Germline V lookup: CDR1 DFQATT, CDR2 SNEGSKA (reference sequence). Trimming cost V 0 bases and J 9 bases, with 12 bases left between them. CDR3 amino acids: CSARESLGAEQFF. CDR3 bases: TGCAGTGCTAGAGAGAGCCTCGGGGCTGAGCAGTTCTTC.

V is TRBV27 and J is TRBJ2-3; a possible D gene is TRBD2 (5 bases). Germline CDR1 is MNHEY and CDR2 is SMNVEV (reference sequence). The germline V and J ends were trimmed by 2 bases and 3 bases, with 12 bases remaining between them. The length of the CDR3 is 15 residues. The CDR3 loop reads CASSLTRTVTDTQYF. The DNA for the CDR3 is TGTGCCAGCAGTTTAACTAGGACTGTTACAGATACGCAGTATTTT.